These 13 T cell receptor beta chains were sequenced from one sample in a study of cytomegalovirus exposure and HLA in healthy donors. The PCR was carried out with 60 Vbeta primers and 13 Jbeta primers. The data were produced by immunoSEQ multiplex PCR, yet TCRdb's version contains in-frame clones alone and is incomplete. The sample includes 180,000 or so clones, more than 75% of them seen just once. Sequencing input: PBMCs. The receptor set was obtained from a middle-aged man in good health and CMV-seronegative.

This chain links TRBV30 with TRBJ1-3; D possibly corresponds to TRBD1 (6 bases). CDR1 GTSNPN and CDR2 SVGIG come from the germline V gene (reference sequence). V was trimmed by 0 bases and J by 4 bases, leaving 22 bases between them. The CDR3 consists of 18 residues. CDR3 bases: TGTGCCTGGAGTGTACGGCGGGTCAGAGGGGGATCCGGAAACACCATATATTTT. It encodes CAWSVRRVRGGSGNTIYF.

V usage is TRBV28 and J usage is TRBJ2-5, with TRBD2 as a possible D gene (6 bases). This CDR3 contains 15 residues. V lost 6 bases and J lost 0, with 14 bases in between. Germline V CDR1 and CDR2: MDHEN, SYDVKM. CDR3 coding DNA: TGTGCCAGCAGGGGACTCAGGGCGTACCAAGAGACCCAGTACTTC. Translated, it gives CASRGLRAYQETQYF.

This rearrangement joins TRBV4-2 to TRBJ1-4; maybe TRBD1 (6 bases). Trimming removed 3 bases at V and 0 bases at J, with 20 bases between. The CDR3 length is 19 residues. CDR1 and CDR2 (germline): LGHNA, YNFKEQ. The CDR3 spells CASSHTRATDSSTNEKLFF. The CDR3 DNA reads TGTGCCAGCAGCCACACTAGGGCCACGGACAGTTCAACTAATGAAAAACTGTTTTTT.

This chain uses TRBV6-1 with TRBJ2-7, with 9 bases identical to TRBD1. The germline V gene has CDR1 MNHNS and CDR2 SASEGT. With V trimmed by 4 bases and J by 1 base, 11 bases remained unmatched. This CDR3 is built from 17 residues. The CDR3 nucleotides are TGTGCCAGCAGTGCCCGGACCGGGACAGGGTTATCCTACGAGCAGTACTTC. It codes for CASSARTGTGLSYEQYF.

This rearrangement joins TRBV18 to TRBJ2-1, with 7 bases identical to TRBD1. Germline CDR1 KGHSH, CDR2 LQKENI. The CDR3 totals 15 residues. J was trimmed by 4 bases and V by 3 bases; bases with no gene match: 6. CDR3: CASSPLGQVYNEQFF. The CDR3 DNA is TGTGCCAGCTCACCGCTTGGACAGGTTTACAATGAGCAGTTCTTC. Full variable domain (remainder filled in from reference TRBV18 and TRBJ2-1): NAGVMQNPRHLVRRRGQEARLRCSPMKGHSHVYWYRQLPEEGLKFMVYLQKENIIDESGMPKERFSAEFPKEGPSILRIQQVVRGDSAAYFCASSPLGQVYNEQFFGPGTRLTVL.

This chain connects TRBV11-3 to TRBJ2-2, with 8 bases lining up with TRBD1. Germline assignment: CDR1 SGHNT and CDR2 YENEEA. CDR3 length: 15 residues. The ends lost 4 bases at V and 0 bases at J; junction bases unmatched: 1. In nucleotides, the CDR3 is TGTGCCAGCAGCTCGGGACAGGCGAACACCGGGGAGCTGTTTTTT. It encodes CASSSGQANTGELFF.

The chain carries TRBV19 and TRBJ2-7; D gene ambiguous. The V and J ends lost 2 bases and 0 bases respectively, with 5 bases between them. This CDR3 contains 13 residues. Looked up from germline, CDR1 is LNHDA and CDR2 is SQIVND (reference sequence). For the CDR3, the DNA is TGTGCCAGTAGTATAATAGCCTCCTACGAGCAGTACTTC. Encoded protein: CASSIIASYEQYF.

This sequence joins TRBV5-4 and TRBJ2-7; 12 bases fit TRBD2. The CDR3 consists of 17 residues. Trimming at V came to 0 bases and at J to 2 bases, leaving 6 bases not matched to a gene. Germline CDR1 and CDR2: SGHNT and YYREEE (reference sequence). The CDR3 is CASSLAKLAGGPYEQYF. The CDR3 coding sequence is TGTGCCAGCAGCTTGGCTAAACTAGCGGGAGGCCCCTACGAGCAGTACTTC.

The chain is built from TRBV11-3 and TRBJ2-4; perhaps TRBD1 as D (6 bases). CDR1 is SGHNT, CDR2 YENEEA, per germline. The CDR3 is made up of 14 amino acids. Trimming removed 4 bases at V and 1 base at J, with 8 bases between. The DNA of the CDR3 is TGTGCCAGCAGCTCCCAGGGGGCCAAAAACATTCAGTACTTC. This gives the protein CASSSQGAKNIQYF.

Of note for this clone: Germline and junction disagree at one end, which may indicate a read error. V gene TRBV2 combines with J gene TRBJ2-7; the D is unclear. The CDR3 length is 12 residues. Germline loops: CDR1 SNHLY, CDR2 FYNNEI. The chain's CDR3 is CAGSYSTYEQYF. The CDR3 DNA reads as TGTGCCGGTTCATACAGCACCTATGAGCAGTACTTC.

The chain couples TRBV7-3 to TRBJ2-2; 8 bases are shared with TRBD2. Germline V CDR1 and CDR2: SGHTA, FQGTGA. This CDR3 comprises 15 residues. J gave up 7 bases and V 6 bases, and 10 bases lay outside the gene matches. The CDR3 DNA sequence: TGTGCCAGCAGTCAACGGGGGGGCCGCTTCGGGGAGCTGTTTTTT. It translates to CASSQRGGRFGELFF.

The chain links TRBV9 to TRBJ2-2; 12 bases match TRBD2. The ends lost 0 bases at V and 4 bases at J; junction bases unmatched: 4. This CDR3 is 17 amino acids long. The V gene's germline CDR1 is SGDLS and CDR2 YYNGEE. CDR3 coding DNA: TGTGCCAGCAGCGTAGCTAGCGGGAGGGTCGGCACCGGGGAGCTGTTTTTT. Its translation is CASSVASGRVGTGELFF.

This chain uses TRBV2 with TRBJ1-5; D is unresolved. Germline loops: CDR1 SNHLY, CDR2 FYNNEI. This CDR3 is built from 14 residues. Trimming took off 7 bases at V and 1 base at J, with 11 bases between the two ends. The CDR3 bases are TGTGCCAGCACCCTCGGCGGAAGCAATCAGCCCCAGCATTTT. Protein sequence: CASTLGGSNQPQHF.